This is a list of T cell receptor beta chains from one sample in a study of blood T cell repertoires in COVID-19. Profiled with immunoSEQ multiplex PCR; TCRdb holds only in-frame clones, not every one. The sample shows 260,000 or so clones, roughly 87% of them seen only once. The sequenced sample was PBMCs or T cells enriched from blood (not recorded which). Receptors were obtained from a woman aged 25-40 years with acute COVID-19. Each CDR3 is given without its conserved first and last residue. The order of the fields is J gene, V gene, CDR3 protein.

>TRBJ2-7|TRBV6-5
ASSYSEGSYEQY
>TRBJ2-7|TRBV5-8
ASRLSGGASYEQY
>TRBJ2-2|TRBV7-2
ASSLVQGAGGELF
>TRBJ1-5|TRBV7-2
ASSQGPGQPQH
>TRBJ1-1|TRBV18
ASSPQNEAEAF
>TRBJ1-1|TRBV25-1
ASSQEGRQGTDVAF
>TRBJ2-7|TRBV9
ASSPITGDFYEQY
>TRBJ1-6|TRBV3-1/TRBV3-2
ASSHDRRNSPLH
>TRBJ2-5|TRBV5-8
ASSYTSGGPGETQY
>TRBJ2-7|TRBV11-2
ASSSQPRPLAGSYEQY
>TRBJ2-2|TRBV7-2
ASSLWTFNTGELF
>TRBJ2-7|TRBV11-3
ASSPGTGDYEQY
>TRBJ1-1|TRBV11-3
ASSFTSNTEAF
>TRBJ1-1|TRBV30
AWRTGVLRWNTEAF
>TRBJ2-5|TRBV2
ASSDSQETQY
>TRBJ2-5|TRBV3-1/TRBV3-2
ASSMDSQETQY
>TRBJ1-4|TRBV7-9
ASSPLDSSNEKLF
>TRBJ2-6|TRBV7-9
ASSDLRTLSSGANVLT
>TRBJ2-3|TRBV7-2
ASSSNSGGAVTQY
>TRBJ2-3|TRBV13
ASSLFASRTDTQY
>TRBJ2-1|TRBV7-6
ASSLAGTGAYNEQF
>TRBJ2-7|TRBV11-2
ASSLAPQGQDYEQY
>TRBJ2-7|TRBV18
ASSRNPGQGNEQY
>TRBJ1-2|TRBV5-4
ASSPGGSYGYT
>TRBJ1-1|TRBV2
ASRVTDHRGTEAF
>TRBJ2-7|TRBV29-1
SVLAGASYEQY
>TRBJ1-5|TRBV19
ASTDSFNQPQH
>TRBJ2-6|TRBV2
ASSEPRVSGANVLT
>TRBJ1-5|TRBV19
ASSISNSNQPQH
>TRBJ1-2|TRBV7-9
ASSPEAYRGGYT
>TRBJ2-7|TRBV10-3
AIRTDRGSYEQY
>TRBJ1-1|TRBV6-5
ASSYSGGADEAF
>TRBJ2-1|TRBV5-1
ASSLALELGEQF
>TRBJ1-5|TRBV4-1
ASSQGGVNQPQH
>TRBJ1-1|TRBV7-2
ASSTRWQEAEAF
>TRBJ1-5|TRBV6-5
ASGTLSNQPQH
>TRBJ2-5|TRBV3-1/TRBV3-2
ASSQRGGPGQETQY
>TRBJ1-5|TRBV12-3/TRBV12-4
ATARGYNQPQH
>TRBJ2-5|TRBV11-1
ASSPPTDLRGETQY
>TRBJ1-1|TRBV14
ASSLEPPPTEAF